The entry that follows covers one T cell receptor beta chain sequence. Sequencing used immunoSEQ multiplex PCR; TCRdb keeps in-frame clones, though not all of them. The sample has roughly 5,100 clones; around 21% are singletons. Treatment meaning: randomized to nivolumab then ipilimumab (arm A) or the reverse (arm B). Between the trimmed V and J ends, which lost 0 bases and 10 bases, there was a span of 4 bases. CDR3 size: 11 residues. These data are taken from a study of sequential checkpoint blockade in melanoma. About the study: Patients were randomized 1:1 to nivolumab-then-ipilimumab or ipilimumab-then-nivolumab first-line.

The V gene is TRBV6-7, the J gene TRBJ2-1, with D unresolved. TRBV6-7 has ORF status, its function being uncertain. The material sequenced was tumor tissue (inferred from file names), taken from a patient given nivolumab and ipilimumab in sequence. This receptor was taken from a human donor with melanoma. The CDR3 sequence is CASSYSWEQFF. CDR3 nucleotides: TGTGCCAGCAGTTACTCGTGGGAGCAGTTCTTC.